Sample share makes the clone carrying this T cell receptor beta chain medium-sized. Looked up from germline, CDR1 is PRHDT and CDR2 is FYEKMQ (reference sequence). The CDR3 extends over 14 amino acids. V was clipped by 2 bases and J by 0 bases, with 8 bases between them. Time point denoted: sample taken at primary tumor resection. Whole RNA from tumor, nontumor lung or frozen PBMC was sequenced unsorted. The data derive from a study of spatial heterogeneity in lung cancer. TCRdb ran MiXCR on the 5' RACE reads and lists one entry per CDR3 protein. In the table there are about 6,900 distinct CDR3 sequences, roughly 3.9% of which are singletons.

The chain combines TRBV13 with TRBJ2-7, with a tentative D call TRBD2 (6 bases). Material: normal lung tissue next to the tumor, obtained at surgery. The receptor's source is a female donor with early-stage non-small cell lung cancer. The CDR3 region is CASSLWGDSYEQYF. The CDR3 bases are TGTGCCAGCAGCTTATGGGGGGACTCCTACGAGCAGTACTTC.